The next 25 T cell receptor beta chains were all read from a single sample in a study of cytomegalovirus exposure and HLA in healthy donors. The PCR had 60 Vbeta and 13 Jbeta primers. TCRdb's copy holds only in-frame clones and misses some; the assay was immunoSEQ multiplex PCR. The sample has about 200,000 clones, roughly 80% seen once. The sample comprised PBMCs. The receptors shown here come from a male donor in good health and CMV-seropositive.

This clone was recorded only once. The rearrangement uses TRBV5-1 and TRBJ2-5; D is possibly TRBD1 (5 bases). Germline V lookup: CDR1 SGHRS, CDR2 YFSETQ. The CDR3 runs to 13 residues. V was cut by 4 bases and J by 0 bases, with 7 bases left in between. Here the CDR3 reads CASSQGHQETQYF. Written as DNA, the CDR3 is TGCGCCAGCAGCCAGGGTCACCAAGAGACCCAGTACTTC.

Comment on this clone: At the DNA level, this CDR3 is encoded by other sequences in the same sample as well. The CDR3 DNA is TGTGCCATCAGTGAACGGGGGGACACTGAAGCTTTCTTT. It encodes CAISERGDTEAFF. The rearrangement uses TRBV10-3 and TRBJ1-1; TRBD1 might be the D (5 bases). The CDR3 has 13 amino acids. The germline V gene encodes CDR1 ENHRY and CDR2 SYGVKD. Trimming left V 3 bases short and J 3 bases short, with 8 bases between.

The chain employs TRBV6-6 and TRBJ1-6; 7 bases agree with TRBD1. CDR3 size: 16 residues. The junction had 4 bases not matched to a gene; V was cut back by 4 bases and J by 1 base. Germline V gene lookup returns CDR1 MNHNY and CDR2 SVGAGI (reference sequence). In DNA form, the CDR3 reads TGTGCCAGCAGTTTTTTACAGGGGTCCTATAATTCACCCCTCCACTTT. Protein: CASSFLQGSYNSPLHF.

V and J are TRBV7-8 and TRBJ2-2, with 7 bases aligning to TRBD1. Germline V gene sequence: CDR1 SGHVS, CDR2 FQNEAQ. V shed 1 base and J 7 bases; nucleotides not matched to a gene: 6. This CDR3 is 15 amino acids long. The CDR3 nucleotides are TGTGCCAGCAGCTTAGGGGGGTCAGGGGGCGGGGAGCTGTTTTTT. Translated: CASSLGGSGGGELFF.

The genes are TRBV5-1 and TRBJ2-2, with TRBD2 matching over 9 bases. Germline CDR1 is SGHRS and CDR2 is YFSETQ. The CDR3 consists of 18 residues. The trim removed 4 bases at V and 1 base at J, leaving 11 bases unmatched. The CDR3 bases are TGCGCCAGCAGCCCATTAGCGGGAGTAGTAGGGAACACCGGGGAGCTGTTTTTT. This gives the protein CASSPLAGVVGNTGELFF.

The V call is TRBV6-5, the J call TRBJ2-5; possibly TRBD1 for D (5 bases). Matching the DNA end better, TRBJ2-7 makes the J call doubtful. In germline, CDR1 is MNHEY, CDR2 SVGAGI. The CDR3 is 15 amino acids. CDR3 protein: CASSPDGRGSYEQYF. CDR3 sequence (DNA): TGTGCCAGCAGTCCCGACGGTAGGGGCTCCTACGAGCAGTACTTC.

This clone was picked up one time. The chain employs TRBV9 and TRBJ2-5; 7 nucleotides align to TRBD2. J gave up 3 bases and V 4 bases, and 15 bases lay outside the gene matches. The CDR3 runs 17 residues. CDR1 is SGDLS and CDR2 is YYNGEE in the germline V gene. The DNA for the CDR3 is TGTGCCAGCAGCCTCCTAGACAGAAGGACTAGGAAAGAGACCCAGTACTTC. This codes for CASSLLDRRTRKETQYF.

The chain recombines TRBV7-9 with TRBJ2-2; 11 bases are a match to TRBD2. V gave up 6 bases and J gave up 4 bases; unmatched junction bases: 4. The CDR3 runs to 15 residues. Germline loops: CDR1 SEHNR, CDR2 FQNEAQ (reference sequence). The CDR3 spells CASRPTSGGTGELFF. DNA for the CDR3: TGTGCCAGCAGACCTACTAGCGGGGGCACCGGGGAGCTGTTTTTT.

V is TRBV7-6 and J is TRBJ2-1; TRBD2 aligns across 11 bases. The V gene's germline CDR1 is SGHVS and CDR2 FNYEAQ. The CDR3 has 14 amino acids. V trimming: 5 bases; J trimming: 4 bases; junction bases outside the gene matches: 1. The CDR3 here is CASSGLAGYNEQFF. In nucleotides, the CDR3 is TGTGCCAGCAGCGGACTAGCGGGTTACAATGAGCAGTTCTTC.

The CDR3, as DNA: TGTGCCAGCAGCGTAGAGGGGGCGCAAGAGACCCAGTACTTC. Translating it yields CASSVEGAQETQYF. The rearrangement joins TRBV9 to TRBJ2-5, with 7 bases identical to TRBD1. In germline, CDR1 is SGDLS, CDR2 YYNGEE. This CDR3 region has 14 residues. The trim removed 0 bases at V and 2 bases at J, leaving 1 base unmatched. Together with reference TRBV9 and TRBJ2-5, the CDR3 gives the full variable domain: DSGVTQTPKHLITATGQRVTLRCSPRSGDLSVYWYQQSLDQGLQFLIQYYNGEERAKGNILERFSAQQFPDLHSELNLSSLELGDSALYFCASSVEGAQETQYFGPGTRLLVL.

The chain employs TRBV6-5 and TRBJ2-7; 15 bases are shared with TRBD2. Germline CDR1 is MNHEY and CDR2 is SVGAGI. The CDR3 loop spans 14 amino acids. V was clipped by 7 bases and J by 6 bases; unmatched bases: 4. The CDR3 coding sequence is TGTGCCAGCATCGGGACTAGCGGGAGGACCGAGCAGTACTTC. This translates into CASIGTSGRTEQYF.

This chain joins TRBV7-2 and TRBJ1-5; D gene unclear. Trimming removed 1 base from V and 4 bases from J, with 11 bases in between. This CDR3 comprises 15 residues. Germline lookup yields CDR1 SGHTA and CDR2 FQGNSA. CDR3 DNA: TGTGCCAGCAGCTTAGAAGGAGGCCGAAATCAGCCCCAGCATTTT. This codes for CASSLEGGRNQPQHF. The whole variable domain, filled in from reference TRBV7-2 and TRBJ1-5, reads GAGVSQSPSNKVTEKGKDVELRCDPISGHTALYWYRQSLGQGLEFLIYFQGNSAPDKSGLPSDRFSAERTGGSVSTLTIQRTQQEDSAVYLCASSLEGGRNQPQHFGDGTRLSIL.

The chain combines TRBV7-9 with TRBJ1-1, with a possible D match to TRBD1 (6 bases). Per the germline V gene, CDR1 is SEHNR and CDR2 is FQNEAQ (reference sequence). This CDR3 comprises 18 residues. Deletions cut 4 bases from V and 1 base from J, with 22 bases between. The DNA of the CDR3 is TGTGCCAGCAGCTCAAGGGCCACAGGGCTAGGGGCGAACACTGAAGCTTTCTTT. This encodes CASSSRATGLGANTEAFF.

The chain links TRBV6-6 to TRBJ2-3; weak D call: TRBD1 (6 bases). This CDR3 has 15 amino acids. V was clipped by 6 bases and J by 2 bases, with 15 bases between them. Germline values: CDR1 MNHNY, CDR2 SVGAGI (reference sequence). CDR3 residues: CASSVGQIDTDTQYF. The CDR3, as DNA: TGTGCCAGCAGCGTCGGACAGATAGACACAGATACGCAGTATTTT.

The chain employs TRBV6-7 and TRBJ2-1, with TRBD1 matching over 11 bases. TRBV6-7 is an ORF, with its function uncertain. The CDR3 has 19 amino acids. Germline trimming cut 5 bases from V and 0 bases from J; bases unmatched to any gene: 12. CDR3 in DNA: TGTGCCAGCAGTACTTGGGACAGGGGGAATTCCGTCTCCTACAATGAGCAGTTCTTC. As protein: CASSTWDRGNSVSYNEQFF.

The rearrangement links TRBV7-2 to TRBJ2-7; D perhaps matches TRBD2 (5 bases). The CDR3 is 13 amino acids. Between the trimmed V and J ends, which lost 4 bases and 6 bases, there was a span of 13 bases. CDR1 SGHTA and CDR2 FQGNSA come from the germline V gene. As DNA, the CDR3 is TGTGCCAGCAGCTCTACTCCCGGACTCGAGCAGTACTTC. Translating gives CASSSTPGLEQYF. Full variable domain (missing parts from reference TRBV7-2 and TRBJ2-7): GAGVSQSPSNKVTEKGKDVELRCDPISGHTALYWYRQSLGQGLEFLIYFQGNSAPDKSGLPSDRFSAERTGGSVSTLTIQRTQQEDSAVYLCASSSTPGLEQYFGPGTRLTVT.

This rearrangement joins TRBV6-5 to TRBJ2-1; TRBD2 matches 8 bases. CDR1 is MNHEY, CDR2 SVGAGI, per germline. CDR3 length: 13 amino acids. V trimming: 6 bases; J trimming: 9 bases; junction bases outside the gene matches: 7. This CDR3 reads CASRVAGPGEQFF. The DNA of the CDR3 is TGTGCCAGCAGGGTAGCGGGACCGGGTGAGCAGTTCTTC.

This rearrangement joins TRBV27 to TRBJ2-5, with a tentative D call TRBD1 (5 bases). Trimming cost V 6 bases and J 8 bases, with 16 bases left between them. Germline V gene lookup returns CDR1 MNHEY and CDR2 SMNVEV (reference sequence). The CDR3 has 13 amino acids. CDR3 in amino acids: CASSPSRGYTQYF. As DNA, the CDR3 is TGTGCCAGCAGCCCTAGTAGGGGATATACCCAGTACTTC.

This clone was recorded once. V gene TRBV10-3 combines with J gene TRBJ2-1, with 12 nucleotides matching TRBD2. CDR1 is ENHRY and CDR2 is SYGVKD in the germline V gene. V lost 3 bases and J lost 8; bases outside the gene matches: 8. The CDR3 runs to 16 residues. The DNA for the CDR3 is TGTGCCATCAGTGACCGATCTAGCGGGAGGGCCGATGAGCAGTTCTTC. This sequence encodes CAISDRSSGRADEQFF.

This clone was observed a single time. The chain has TRBV29-1 and TRBJ1-4; weak D call: TRBD1 (6 bases). Trimming pared 4 bases from V and 4 bases from J, leaving 13 bases between. CDR3 length: 14 amino acids. Germline CDR1 reads SQVTM; CDR2 reads ANQGSEA. CDR3 loop: CSVGNVQGNEKLFF. CDR3 sequence (DNA): TGCAGCGTTGGAAACGTACAGGGTAATGAAAAACTGTTTTTT. Full variable domain (remainder filled in from reference TRBV29-1 and TRBJ1-4): SAVISQKPSRDICQRGTSLTIQCQVDSQVTMMFWYRQQPGQSLTLIATANQGSEATYESGFVIDKFPISRPNLTFSTLTVSNMSPEDSSIYLCSVGNVQGNEKLFFGSGTQLSVL.

The rearrangement uses TRBV30 and TRBJ2-2; D is undetermined. The germline gives CDR1 GTSNPN, CDR2 SVGIG (reference sequence). Trimming removed 5 bases at V and 2 bases at J, with 6 bases between. CDR3 length: 12 amino acids. The CDR3 sequence: CAWPSNTGELFF. CDR3 DNA: TGTGCCTGGCCGAGTAACACCGGGGAGCTGTTTTTT. Complete variable domain (other parts from reference TRBV30 and TRBJ2-2): SQTIHQWPATLVQPVGSPLSLECTVEGTSNPNLYWYRQAAGRGLQLLFYSVGIGQISSEVPQNLSASRPQDRQFILSSKKLLLSDSGFYLCAWPSNTGELFFGEGSRLTVL.

About this clone: The sample holds other DNA sequences that translate to the same CDR3. The chain joins TRBV19 to TRBJ2-7; D remains ambiguous. CDR1 LNHDA and CDR2 SQIVND come from the germline V gene (reference sequence). Trimming cost V 3 bases and J 4 bases, with 10 bases left between them. There are 13 residues in the CDR3. The CDR3 protein is CASSMGQLYEQYF. CDR3 DNA: TGTGCCAGTAGTATGGGCCAGTTGTACGAGCAGTACTTC. Complete variable domain (other parts from reference TRBV19 and TRBJ2-7): DGGITQSPKYLFRKEGQNVTLSCEQNLNHDAMYWYRQDPGQGLRLIYYSQIVNDFQKGDIAEGYSVSREKKESFPLTVTSAQKNPTAFYLCASSMGQLYEQYFGPGTRLTVT.

The chain is built from TRBV28 and TRBJ1-2, with 8 bases matching TRBD1. CDR1 is MDHEN, CDR2 SYDVKM, per germline. The ends lost 10 bases at V and 0 bases at J; junction bases unmatched: 4. This CDR3 has 13 residues. CDR3 protein: CAIKQGANYGYTF. In nucleotides, the CDR3 is TGTGCCATAAAACAGGGGGCTAACTATGGCTACACCTTC.

The chain has TRBV5-1 and TRBJ2-3; 10 bases agree with TRBD2. Germline CDR1 is SGHRS and CDR2 is YFSETQ. The CDR3 covers 19 residues. V lost 0 bases and J lost 0; bases outside the gene matches: 10. This CDR3 is CASSLALAGVPSSTDTQYF. The CDR3 DNA reads TGCGCCAGCAGCTTGGCCCTAGCGGGGGTCCCTTCTAGCACAGATACGCAGTATTTT.

The chain carries TRBV7-3 and TRBJ1-5, with D hard to call. V was trimmed by 1 base and J by 5 bases, leaving 6 bases between them. The V gene's germline CDR1 is SGHTA and CDR2 FQGTGA. The CDR3 consists of 13 residues. CDR3 sequence: CASSLRHDQPQHF. The CDR3 DNA reads as TGTGCCAGCAGCTTAAGGCACGATCAGCCCCAGCATTTT.